The 24 T cell receptor beta chains below come from one sample, sequenced in a study of blood T cells in healthy people across ages. Alongside a J-beta primer mix, a sample-barcoded 5' primer served in a second PCR lasting about 7 to 12 cycles. TCRdb reprocessed the 5' RACE reads via MiXCR and lists one record per CDR3 protein. Here the sample spans more than 1,000,000 distinct CDR3 sequences, less than 25% being singletons. The data also belong to a second study, concerning T cells of mothers and their children.

Sequencing was done on a sample of blood. All receptors come from a girl aged 2-10 years in good health.

This clonotype has only a few counts. The junction does not match germline at one end; this may be a read error. The rearrangement uses TRBV4-1 and TRBJ1-1, with TRBD1 matching over 9 bases. The germline V gene encodes CDR1 MGHRA and CDR2 YSYEKL. The CDR3 has 15 amino acids. CDR3 amino acids: CASSPGDRGRTEALF. For the CDR3, the DNA is TGCGCCAGCAGCCCCGGCGACAGGGGGAGGACTGAAGCTCTCTTT.

This CDR3 reads CSATTRTPNIQYF. The CDR3 DNA reads TGCAGTGCTACAACCCGGACCCCCAACATTCAGTACTTC. The chain recombines TRBV20-1 with TRBJ2-4; D gene ambiguous. The ends were cut back, 4 bases at V and 7 bases at J, with 14 bases in the middle. The CDR3 spans 13 residues. Germline V gene sequence: CDR1 DFQATT, CDR2 SNEGSKA (reference sequence).

This clonotype appeared a single time. The chain couples TRBV10-3 to TRBJ2-1; D gene unclear. The CDR3 totals 15 residues. Trimming took off 3 bases at V and 2 bases at J, with 11 bases between the two ends. CDR1 is ENHRY, CDR2 SYGVKD, per germline. CDR3 bases: TGTGCCATCAGTGATCCTGATAGGGCCTACAATGAGCAGTTCTTC. Its protein is CAISDPDRAYNEQFF.

This clonotype has a handful of counts. The chain joins TRBV19 to TRBJ1-4, with 10 bases matching TRBD1. This CDR3 contains 15 residues. V shed 5 bases, J shed 7 bases, and the junction held 7 bases outside the gene matches. CDR1 and CDR2 (germline): LNHDA, SQIVND (reference sequence). CDR3 in amino acids: CASSPATGGPEKLFF. DNA for the CDR3: TGTGCCAGTAGTCCCGCGACAGGGGGCCCTGAAAAACTGTTTTTT. The entire variable domain, with the rest obtained from reference TRBV19 and TRBJ1-4, is as follows: DGGITQSPKYLFRKEGQNVTLSCEQNLNHDAMYWYRQDPGQGLRLIYYSQIVNDFQKGDIAEGYSVSREKKESFPLTVTSAQKNPTAFYLCASSPATGGPEKLFFGSGTQLSVL.

The chain uses TRBV20-1 and TRBJ2-7, with TRBD2 matching 11 bases. The CDR3 is 15 residues long. Germline assignment: CDR1 DFQATT and CDR2 SNEGSKA (reference sequence). V trimming: 2 bases; J trimming: 5 bases; junction bases outside the gene matches: 8. CDR3 protein: CSARFLAGGKDEQYF. CDR3 nucleotide sequence: TGCAGTGCTAGATTCCTAGCGGGAGGAAAAGACGAGCAGTACTTC.

This clonotype was seen a few times. V usage is TRBV7-6 and J usage is TRBJ1-1, with D possibly being TRBD1 (5 bases). V lost 5 bases and J lost 4, with 17 bases in between. The germline CDR1 and CDR2 sequences are SGHVS and FNYEAQ. The CDR3 consists of 15 residues. DNA of the CDR3: TGTGCCAGCAGCCCGCGGCCGGGGGAGGGCACTGAAGCTTTCTTT. Its protein product is CASSPRPGEGTEAFF. The complete variable domain, with remaining parts taken from reference TRBV7-6 and TRBJ1-1, reads GAGVSQSPRYKVTKRGQDVALRCDPISGHVSLYWYRQALGQGPEFLTYFNYEAQQDKSGLPNDRFSAERPEGSISTLTIQRTEQRDSAMYRCASSPRPGEGTEAFFGQGTRLTVV.

The chain is built from TRBV12-5 and TRBJ2-3, with D uncertain. Germline-derived CDR1 and CDR2 are LGHNT and FRNRAP. The CDR3 contains 12 residues. Trimming removed 7 bases at V and 8 bases at J, with 13 bases between. CDR3 residues: CASAAYELTQYF. The CDR3 coding sequence is TGTGCTAGTGCCGCATATGAGCTTACGCAGTATTTT.

Concerning this clonotype itself: The junction and the germline gene differ at one end; a read error may be behind it. The J gene is TRBJ1-2, the V gene TRBV7-9; D is ambiguous. CDR3 length: 12 residues. CDR1 SEHNR and CDR2 FQNEAQ come from the germline V gene (reference sequence). CDR3 residues: CANSKTAYGYTF. The CDR3 DNA reads TGTGCCAACAGCAAAACTGCGTATGGCTACACCTTC.

The rearrangement links TRBV15 to TRBJ2-3; D call uncertain. The CDR3 length is 15 residues. Germline-derived CDR1 and CDR2 are LNHNV and YYDKDF (reference sequence). Trimming left V 5 bases short and J 2 bases short, with 14 bases between. The CDR3 loop reads CATSGGRPNTDTQYF. For the CDR3, the DNA is TGTGCCACCAGCGGCGGACGGCCGAACACAGATACGCAGTATTTT.

This clonotype has only a few counts. One end of the junction is discordant with germline, which a read error may explain. This chain uses TRBV5-1 with TRBJ2-5, with D perhaps given as TRBD1 or TRBD2 (5 bases each). The CDR3 extends over 12 amino acids. Germline-derived CDR1 and CDR2 are SGHRS and YFSETQ. As DNA, the CDR3 is TGCGCCAGCAGCTTGTTGGATGGGACCCAGTATTTC. It specifies CASSLLDGTQYF.

For this clonotype: The junction departs from germline at one end; a sequencing error may be responsible. The rearrangement joins TRBV4-3 to TRBJ2-3; D is unclear. In germline, CDR1 is LGHNA, CDR2 YSLEER. This CDR3 region has 14 residues. CDR3 in DNA: TGCGCCAGCAGCTCCGAGGACGGCACAGATGCGCAGTATTTT. Translation: CASSSEDGTDAQYF.

The chain uses TRBV2 and TRBJ1-6; TRBD1 might be the D (5 bases). This CDR3 is built from 14 residues. Germline CDR1 is SNHLY and CDR2 is FYNNEI. Trimming stripped 3 bases from V and 10 bases from J, with 13 bases between. CDR3 nucleotides: TGTGCCAGCAGTGAGGAGCAGGGTGGATCACCCCTCCACTTT. Encoded protein: CASSEEQGGSPLHF.

This clonotype was recorded a few times. The chain combines TRBV20-1 with TRBJ1-6, with 7 nucleotides matching TRBD1. The CDR3 consists of 12 residues. The J segment lost 17 bases and the V segment lost 5 bases, leaving 12 bases of the junction unmatched. Germline V gene lookup returns CDR1 DFQATT and CDR2 SNEGSKA (reference sequence). In DNA form, the CDR3 reads TGCAGTGCTCGGAGGCAGGGGGACCTATTCCACTTT. Translation gives CSARRQGDLFHF.

V gene TRBV24-1 combines with J gene TRBJ2-1, with D possibly TRBD1 on 6 matching bases. The J call may be mistaken, given a closer DNA end match to TRBJ2-5. Germline lookup yields CDR1 KGHDR and CDR2 SFDVKD. This CDR3 is 16 amino acids long. The CDR3 DNA follows: TGTGCCACCAGTGATTACAGGGCGGCCCCGCAAGAGACCCAGTACTTC. This gives the protein CATSDYRAAPQETQYF.

V is TRBV6-2 or TRBV6-3 and J is TRBJ2-5; 8 nucleotides align to TRBD2. The CDR3 totals 16 residues. J lost 2 bases, V lost 2 bases, and 7 bases had no gene match. From germline, CDR1 is MNHEY and CDR2 SVGEGT. CDR3 bases: TGTGCCAGCAGTTACCCCAGCGGGGGACTTCAAGAGACCCAGTACTTC. Encoded protein: CASSYPSGGLQETQYF.

V gene TRBV15 combines with J gene TRBJ1-6, with 7 bases identical to TRBD1. V shed 2 bases and J 14 bases; nucleotides not matched to a gene: 15. Germline CDR1 reads LNHNV; CDR2 reads YYDKDF (reference sequence). The CDR3 is 16 amino acids. The CDR3 bases are TGTGCCACCAGCAGAAGCAGACAGGGACCGTTTGTAGCCCTCCACTTT. As protein: CATSRSRQGPFVALHF.

The V gene is TRBV7-9, the J gene TRBJ2-7, with D uncertain. This CDR3 comprises 12 residues. Germline CDR1 and CDR2: SEHNR and FQNEAQ (reference sequence). V lost 3 bases to trimming and J lost 6 bases, with 9 bases between them. The CDR3 loop reads CASSFHGREQYF. The CDR3 nucleotides read TGTGCCAGCAGCTTCCACGGACGCGAGCAGTACTTC.

The V call is TRBV7-8, the J call TRBJ1-1; D unclear. The CDR3 has 15 residues. Trimming shortened V by 4 bases and J by 0 bases, and 12 bases separated the two germline ends. Germline V gene lookup returns CDR1 SGHVS and CDR2 FQNEAQ. CDR3 residues: CASSSTLIVNTEAFF. The CDR3 nucleotides read TGTGCCAGCAGCTCCACACTGATCGTGAACACTGAAGCTTTCTTT.

This clonotype was observed a few times. The V call is TRBV7-9, the J call TRBJ2-3; D uncertain. Trimming took off 9 bases at V and 3 bases at J, with 16 bases between the two ends. The CDR3 runs 14 residues. Germline V CDR1 and CDR2: SEHNR, FQNEAQ (reference sequence). Here the CDR3 reads CAREQYPQTDTQYF. CDR3 DNA: TGTGCCAGAGAGCAGTACCCCCAGACAGATACGCAGTATTTT.

This clonotype showed up many times. The chain has TRBV28 and TRBJ2-7, with 7 bases fitting TRBD1. V was pared by 5 bases and J by 0 bases, with 4 bases of the junction left unmatched. The germline CDR1 and CDR2 sequences are MDHEN and SYDVKM. This CDR3 spans 14 amino acids. The CDR3 spells CASSEGALSYEQYF. The CDR3, as DNA: TGTGCCAGCAGTGAGGGGGCCCTCTCCTACGAGCAGTACTTC.

The chain couples TRBV11-1 to TRBJ2-5; no definite D call. This CDR3 region has 13 residues. V was pared by 2 bases and J by 5 bases, with 9 bases between. Germline CDR1 reads SGHAT; CDR2 reads FQDESV (reference sequence). The CDR3 is CASSLQQPETQYF. As DNA, the CDR3 is TGTGCCAGCAGCTTACAACAGCCGGAGACCCAGTACTTC. The full variable domain, rest sourced from reference TRBV11-1 and TRBJ2-5, is EAEVAQSPRYKITEKSQAVAFWCDPISGHATLYWYRQILGQGPELLVQFQDESVVDDSQLPKDRFSAERLKGVDSTLKIQPAELGDSAMYLCASSLQQPETQYFGPGTRLLVL.

Comments on this clonotype: Lacking the conserved final phenylalanine or tryptophan, this CDR3 likely reflects a read error. J is TRBJ2-5 and V is TRBV6-6; tentatively, D is TRBD1 or TRBD2 (5 bases each). CDR3 length equals 13 residues. The V gene lost 6 bases and the J gene lost 5 bases, with 13 bases spanning the gap. Germline CDR1 reads MNHNY; CDR2 reads SVGAGI (reference sequence). The CDR3 region is CASRPSGAETQYL. In DNA form, the CDR3 reads TGTGCCAGCAGACCCTCCGGGGCGGAGACCCAGTACCTC.

This clonotype came up a few times. This chain connects TRBV7-6 to TRBJ2-2; no clear D gene. The CDR3 is made up of 17 amino acids. Germline CDR1 reads SGHVS; CDR2 reads FNYEAQ. V lost 5 bases and J lost 6, with 22 bases in between. The CDR3: CASSLVGPNQLAGELFF. The CDR3 DNA sequence: TGTGCCAGCAGCCTAGTGGGCCCAAACCAGCTCGCCGGGGAGCTGTTTTTT.

This clonotype was counted only a few times. The V and J genes are TRBV20-1 and TRBJ2-1, with TRBD2 matching over 7 bases. The CDR3 contains 13 residues. The ends lost 1 base at V and 8 bases at J; junction bases unmatched: 5. Germline CDR1 and CDR2: DFQATT and SNEGSKA (reference sequence). Written as DNA, the CDR3 is TGCAGTGCTAGAGCGGGAGGATGGGATGAGCAGTTCTTC. Translation gives CSARAGGWDEQFF.